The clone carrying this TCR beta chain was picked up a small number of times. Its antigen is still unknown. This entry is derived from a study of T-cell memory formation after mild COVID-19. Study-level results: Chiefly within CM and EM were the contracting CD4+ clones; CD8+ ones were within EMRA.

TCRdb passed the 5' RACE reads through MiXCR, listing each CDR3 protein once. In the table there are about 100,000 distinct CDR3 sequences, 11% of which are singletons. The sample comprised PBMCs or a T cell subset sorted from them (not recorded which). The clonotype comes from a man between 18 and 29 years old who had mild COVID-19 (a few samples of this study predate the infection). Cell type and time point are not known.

CDR3 in DNA: TGTGCCAGCAGGCCAGCGCAGGCGGACTATGGCTACACCTTC. Residues: CASRPAQADYGYTF. The chain combines TRBV7-2 with TRBJ1-2; no clear D. This CDR3 has 14 residues. Trimming removed 6 bases at V and 3 bases at J, with 14 bases between. The V gene's germline CDR1 is SGHTA and CDR2 FQGNSA. The variable domain in full, completed from reference TRBV7-2 and TRBJ1-2, reads GAGVSQSPSNKVTEKGKDVELRCDPISGHTALYWYRQSLGQGLEFLIYFQGNSAPDKSGLPSDRFSAERTGGSVSTLTIQRTQQEDSAVYLCASRPAQADYGYTFGSGTRLTVV.